The present entry profiles one T cell receptor (beta chain) with its context. The data were taken from a study of blood T cell repertoires in COVID-19. The overall study: Acute-phase and convalescent COVID-19 samples originated in the United States, Italy and Spain.

Germline CDR1 MNHEY, CDR2 SMNVEV (reference sequence). The CDR3 consists of 15 residues. Germline trimming cut 4 bases from V and 2 bases from J; bases unmatched to any gene: 5. Clones were read by immunoSEQ multiplex PCR, and TCRdb kept only the in-frame ones, dropping some. The sample consists of roughly 100,000 clones, 81% of them appearing once. The sequence derives from an older woman with acute or convalescent COVID-19. Material for sequencing was peripheral blood. The chain uses TRBV27 and TRBJ2-7, with 10 bases matching TRBD1. This CDR3 reads CASSYRDRGPYEQYF. The CDR3 DNA follows: TGTGCCAGCAGTTACCGGGACAGGGGACCCTACGAGCAGTACTTC.